Below are 16 T cell receptor beta chains sequenced from a single sample in a study of T cells in Graves' hyperthyroidism and ophthalmopathy. Amplified TCR beta CDR3 regions came from RNA transcripts. The HTBI set primed first-round TCR CDR3 RT-PCR. TCRdb fed the multiplex PCR reads into MiXCR, producing one record per CDR3 protein. The table has 350,000 or so distinct CDR3 sequences, roughly 20% seen once. Sequencing was performed on blood. These receptors were collected from a middle-aged woman with Graves' ophthalmopathy.

The chain recombines TRBV20-1 with TRBJ2-2; 12 bases align to TRBD2. The length of the CDR3 is 15 residues. Per germline, CDR1 DFQATT and CDR2 SNEGSKA (reference sequence). The trim removed 2 bases at V and 6 bases at J, leaving 4 bases unmatched. The CDR3 here is CSARNLAGGSGELFF. The CDR3 nucleotides are TGCAGTGCTAGAAATCTAGCGGGAGGGTCCGGGGAGCTGTTTTTT.

The chain combines TRBV12-3 or TRBV12-4 with TRBJ2-5; TRBD2 matches 9 bases. With V trimmed by 8 bases and J by 4 bases, 5 bases remained unmatched. The CDR3 covers 13 residues. CDR3 nucleotides: TGTGCCAGCCTAGCGGGACTCGCAGAGACCCAGTACTTC. Amino acids: CASLAGLAETQYF.

This clonotype was detected ten times or more. The J gene is TRBJ2-2, the V gene TRBV5-1; D not resolved. Germline assignment: CDR1 SGHRS and CDR2 YFSETQ. Trimming stripped 7 bases from V and 5 bases from J, with 12 bases between. The CDR3 is made up of 13 amino acids. Here the CDR3 reads CASREVGTGELFF. CDR3 bases: TGCGCCAGCCGCGAGGTGGGGACCGGGGAGCTGTTTTTT.

This clonotype was picked up many times. The CDR3 ends on some other residue instead of the conserved phenylalanine or tryptophan, so this is likely a read error. The gene calls are TRBV6-5 and TRBJ1-1; 9 bases align to TRBD1. CDR1 is MNHEY, CDR2 SVGAGI, per germline. The CDR3 is 12 amino acids. The V segment lost 2 bases and the J segment 11 bases; nucleotides outside the gene matches: 3. In nucleotides, the CDR3 is TGTGCCAGCAGTTACAGGACAGGGGTGGCTTTCCTT. Encoded protein: CASSYRTGVAFL.

This clonotype was counted at least ten times. DNA for the CDR3: TGTGCCAGCAGCGTAAAGGATCAGCCCCAGCATTTT. Translated: CASSVKDQPQHF. The V call is TRBV9, the J call TRBJ1-5; D is unclear. The CDR3 consists of 12 residues. V lost 1 base and J 5 bases, leaving 4 bases between the germline ends. CDR1 and CDR2 (germline): SGDLS, YYNGEE.

This clonotype was seen a handful of times. The CDR3 region has the DNA TGTGCCAGCAGTTACGACGAGGGGTACGAGCAGTACTTC. Protein sequence: CASSYDEGYEQYF. V is TRBV6-5 and J is TRBJ2-7, with D perhaps assigned TRBD1 or TRBD2 (5 bases each). The CDR3 is 13 amino acids. CDR1 and CDR2 from the germline V gene are MNHEY and SVGAGI. The ends were cut back, 2 bases at V and 4 bases at J, with 9 bases in the middle.

In this sample, this clonotype turned up many times. This chain uses TRBV6-2 or TRBV6-3 with TRBJ2-2, with 11 bases aligning to TRBD2. CDR3 size: 14 residues. The germline V gene has CDR1 MNHEY and CDR2 SVGEGT. V was clipped by 6 bases and J by 5 bases; unmatched bases: 2. CDR3 in amino acids: CASRLAGGTGELFF. Written as DNA, the CDR3 is TGTGCCAGCAGGCTAGCGGGAGGTACCGGGGAGCTGTTTTTT.

This clonotype appeared many times. The chain uses TRBV29-1 and TRBJ2-7; 10 bases are shared with TRBD1. CDR1 is SQVTM and CDR2 is ANQGSEA in the germline V gene. Trimming took 6 bases from V and 7 from J; bases not matched to a gene: 9. The CDR3 is 13 amino acids. In nucleotides, the CDR3 is TGCAGCGTGGGGACAGGGGCAACACGGGAGCAGTACTTC. Translating gives CSVGTGATREQYF.

This clonotype showed up many times. This chain links TRBV2 with TRBJ2-2; D not resolved. Trimming shortened V by 8 bases and J by 1 base, and 11 bases separated the two germline ends. The CDR3 contains 14 residues. Germline loops: CDR1 SNHLY, CDR2 FYNNEI. As DNA, the CDR3 is TGTGCCAGCGATAGAATGAGGAACACCGGGGAGCTGTTTTTT. Protein sequence: CASDRMRNTGELFF.

The gene calls are TRBV28 and TRBJ2-5, with TRBD2 as a possible D gene (6 bases). CDR1 and CDR2 from the germline V gene are MDHEN and SYDVKM. Trimming pared 7 bases from V and 1 base from J, leaving 13 bases between. The CDR3 covers 14 residues. The CDR3 bases are TGTGCCAGCATCTCTCGGGACTCCCAAGAGACCCAGTACTTC. Translated, it gives CASISRDSQETQYF.

This clonotype was recorded at least ten times. The rearrangement uses TRBV20-1 and TRBJ2-2; 8 bases match TRBD1. The CDR3 covers 14 residues. Germline loops: CDR1 DFQATT, CDR2 SNEGSKA (reference sequence). V lost 0 bases, J lost 6 bases, and 3 bases stayed unmatched. The CDR3 DNA sequence: TGCAGTGCTAGAGATCCAGGGGGCCCCGGGGAGCTGTTTTTT. As protein: CSARDPGGPGELFF.

The chain joins TRBV12-3 or TRBV12-4 to TRBJ2-5, with 9 positions matching TRBD1. The CDR3 extends over 14 amino acids. With V trimmed by 6 bases and J by 5 bases, 7 bases remained unmatched. CDR3 sequence: CASRRRDREETQYF. The CDR3 coding sequence is TGTGCCAGCAGACGCCGGGACAGGGAGGAGACCCAGTACTTC.

This clonotype was observed at least ten times. This chain links TRBV7-2 with TRBJ2-5; 7 bases are shared with TRBD1. Germline CDR1 is SGHTA and CDR2 is FQGNSA. This CDR3 contains 15 residues. After removal of 3 bases from V and 7 bases from J, the junction contained 11 bases not matched to a gene. CDR3 sequence reads: CASSLTIFTGVTQYF. Written as DNA, the CDR3 is TGTGCCAGCAGCTTGACAATATTTACAGGGGTGACCCAGTACTTC. Complete variable domain (other parts from reference TRBV7-2 and TRBJ2-5): GAGVSQSPSNKVTEKGKDVELRCDPISGHTALYWYRQSLGQGLEFLIYFQGNSAPDKSGLPSDRFSAERTGGSVSTLTIQRTQQEDSAVYLCASSLTIFTGVTQYFGPGTRLLVL.

A few counts support this clonotype. A much larger clonotype is one base distant, so this may be a read error. The genes are TRBV28 and TRBJ1-1, with TRBD1 matching 7 bases. This CDR3 comprises 15 residues. After removal of 5 bases from V and 1 base from J, the junction contained 7 bases not matched to a gene. Per germline, CDR1 MDHEN and CDR2 SYDVKM. The CDR3 is CASSPPGTANTEAFF. The CDR3 coding sequence is TGTGCCAGCAGTCCTCCCGGGACAGCGAACACTGAAGCTTTCTTT.

This clonotype was seen repeatedly, ten times or more. The rearrangement links TRBV5-6 to TRBJ2-7, with D hard to call. CDR1 SGHDT and CDR2 YYEEEE come from the germline V gene. The CDR3 has 12 residues. The V end was cut by 2 bases, the J end by 5 bases, with 8 bases between. The CDR3 DNA reads as TGTGCCAGCAGCTTTACGATCCACGAGCAGTACTTC. Its translation is CASSFTIHEQYF.

This clonotype was observed at least ten times. One junction end disagrees with the germline gene, perhaps due to a read error. The V gene is TRBV12-3 or TRBV12-4, the J gene TRBJ1-2; possibly TRBD1 for D (5 bases). The CDR3 has 14 amino acids. For the CDR3, the DNA is TGTGCCAGCAGTCTAGCGGGGGGGAACTATGGCTACACCTTC. It translates to CASSLAGGNYGYTF.